This paragraph covers one T cell receptor beta chain sequence. The authors' processing: By means of reference gene primer amplification, nucleated cell counts were estimated. Clones were read by immunoSEQ multiplex PCR, and TCRdb kept only the in-frame ones, dropping some. From that table come the V and J calls and clone size; the DNA was used to work out D and trimming. This table holds hundreds of thousands of clones, 88% found once. The sample is drawn from a study of blood T cell repertoires in COVID-19. Study summary: The cDNA or gDNA used as material had been derived from T cells, B-cell-depleted T cells, or PBMCs.

Looked up from germline, CDR1 is SEHNR and CDR2 is FQNEAQ (reference sequence). Trimming removed 5 bases at V and 8 bases at J, with 12 bases between. This CDR3 region has 12 residues. Seattle patient enrollment occurred during active infection, with longitudinal follow-up thereafter. The sequenced sample was peripheral blood. V is TRBV7-9 and J is TRBJ1-2, with no clear D. The TCR comes from a woman in her fifties or sixties with COVID-19, enrolled during active disease. DNA for the CDR3: TGTGCCAGCAGCGCCCAATCGGGAGGCTACACCTTC. It is translated as CASSAQSGGYTF. The variable domain in full, with the rest retrieved from reference TRBV7-9 and TRBJ1-2, is DTGVSQNPRHKITKRGQNVTFRCDPISEHNRLYWYRQTLGQGPEFLTYFQNEAQLEKSRLLSDRFSAERPKGSFSTLEIQRTEQGDSAMYLCASSAQSGGYTFGSGTRLTVV.